This T cell receptor (beta chain) was retrieved from a study of technical replicates of blood from a few donors. Using immunoSEQ multiplex PCR, the repertoire was profiled, and TCRdb retains in-frame clones only, with some absent. The sample yields 79,000 or so clones, roughly nine tenths seen once. The ends were cut back, 3 bases at V and 6 bases at J, with 7 bases in the middle. The CDR3 has 12 amino acids. Germline values: CDR1 MNHEY, CDR2 SMNVEV (reference sequence). The source material was T cells isolated from PBMCs. The origin of this receptor is a human donor in good health. The chain has TRBV27 and TRBJ2-3; a possible D gene is TRBD1 (5 bases). CDR3 loop: CASSLGLDTQYF. The CDR3 DNA reads as TGTGCCAGCAGTTTGGGGCTGGATACGCAGTATTTT.